This entry lists 5 T cell receptor beta chains sequenced from one sample in a study of regulatory T cells in long-lasting Graves disease. The sample's time point: persistent/refractory GD, antithyroid drugs over 5 years with positive TRAb. Making the TCR library involved RNA that had been extracted from PBMCs. CDR3 regions were amplified by Arm-PCR using iRepertoire HTBI primers to build TCR beta libraries. Each CDR3 protein is one row after TCRdb ran MiXCR on the multiplex PCR reads. The sample carries around 450,000 distinct CDR3 sequences, roughly a fifth recorded once. The sample was peripheral blood mononuclear cells (PBMCs), taken when the disease was refractory, from a patient treated with antithyroid drugs. These receptors were taken from a female donor with Graves disease.

This clonotype was picked up many times. The rearrangement joins TRBV5-8 to TRBJ2-5; TRBD2 aligns across 10 bases. The CDR3 extends over 16 amino acids. Trimming cost V 4 bases and J 5 bases; bases outside gene matches: 11. Germline assignment: CDR1 SGHTS and CDR2 YDEGEE. The CDR3 here is CASSLGAGGPVETQYF. As DNA, the CDR3 is TGTGCCAGCAGCCTCGGAGCGGGAGGGCCGGTTGAGACCCAGTACTTC.

The chain links TRBV4-1 to TRBJ2-5, with 7 positions matching TRBD1. The V gene end was trimmed by 6 bases and the J gene end by 5 bases; junction bases not matched to a gene: 21. Germline values: CDR1 MGHRA, CDR2 YSYEKL. This CDR3 has 18 residues. CDR3 in DNA: TGCGCCAGCAGTTCAAGTCCCAGTATGAGACAGGGATGGGAGACCCAGTACTTC. It yields the protein CASSSSPSMRQGWETQYF.

The table lists this clonotype with a few counts. V and J are TRBV29-1 and TRBJ2-7, with TRBD2 identical over 7 bases. CDR1 is SQVTM, CDR2 ANQGSEA, per germline. The J segment lost 0 bases and the V segment lost 1 base, leaving 6 bases of the junction unmatched. The CDR3 is 15 amino acids. CDR3 protein: CSVEGAGDHSYEQYF. The CDR3, as DNA: TGCAGCGTTGAAGGGGCGGGAGACCACTCCTACGAGCAGTACTTC.

J is TRBJ1-1 and V is TRBV29-1, with TRBD1 as a possible D gene (5 bases). The V gene lost 6 bases and the J gene lost 5 bases, with 16 bases spanning the gap. The CDR3 is made up of 13 amino acids. Germline V gene sequence: CDR1 SQVTM, CDR2 ANQGSEA. The DNA for the CDR3 is TGCAGCGTCCGGGATGGGGGGAAGACTGAAGCTTTCTTT. Its translation is CSVRDGGKTEAFF.

This clonotype was seen a handful of times. This chain uses TRBV7-9 with TRBJ1-4, with D maybe TRBD1 (5 bases). The germline V gene encodes CDR1 SEHNR and CDR2 FQNEAQ (reference sequence). V was shortened by 2 bases and J by 4 bases, with 8 bases between the two germline ends. The CDR3 is 14 amino acids. CDR3 nucleotides: TGTGCCAGCAGCTTACGGGACGGTAATGAAAAACTGTTTTTT. The encoded protein is CASSLRDGNEKLFF.